A single T cell receptor (beta chain) is shown here with its context. This entry belongs to a study of CD8 T cells in Susac syndrome. As judged by recently defined diagnostic criteria, patients with Susac syndrome had definite or probable disease. Purification of the CD8+ and CD4+ T cells relied on negative isolation, and TEMRA cells underwent FACS enrichment. When the RNA was reverse transcribed, random hexamers were used with an input of roughly 0.5 to 1 ug. The amplification used immunoSEQ multiplex PCR on TCR beta CDR3; it spanned 54 Vbeta and 13 Jbeta. A single record per CDR3 protein comes from TCRdb applying MiXCR to the immunoSEQ multiplex PCR reads. The profile shows approximately 190,000 distinct CDR3 sequences, approximately 95% of them singletons. V was cut by 1 base and J by 7 bases, with 16 bases left in between. Germline V gives CDR1 LNHNV, CDR2 YYDKDF (reference sequence). The CDR3 has 16 amino acids.

The V call is TRBV15, the J call TRBJ2-2; TRBD2 is a possible D gene (5 bases). This clonotype was sampled from a human donor with Susac syndrome. The sample comprised CD8+ T cells from PBMCs. CDR3 amino acids: CATSRGSGPPYGELFF. The CDR3 region has the DNA TGTGCCACCAGCAGAGGAAGCGGTCCCCCTTACGGGGAGCTGTTTTTT.